Given below is one T cell receptor (beta chain) in context. Antigen: not known. RNA was isolated and reverse transcribed to cDNA, the sequencing template. Only in-frame clones appear in the TCRdb table, and some are missing; sequencing was by immunoSEQ multiplex PCR. In the table there are about 100,000 clones, approximately 50% of which are singletons. Obtained from alopecia areata patients were lesional scalp punch biopsies along with peripheral blood. The sample originates from a study of CD8+ T cells in alopecia areata. Study-wide findings and caveats: Lesional scalp, notably in alopecia totalis/universalis, had clonality above that of normal scalp. Scalp sequencing also captures normal skin's resident alphabeta T cells. TCR sharing was clearer in mice than between patients, perhaps partly owing to patient HLA diversity.

Germline CDR1 is MNHEY and CDR2 is SVGAGI. J lost 9 bases, V lost 5 bases, and 13 bases had no gene match. The CDR3 has 15 amino acids. V gene TRBV6-5 combines with J gene TRBJ2-1; 7 positions match TRBD2. Material: NKG2D-low CD8+ T cells sorted from blood. The clonotype originates from a human donor with alopecia areata. The DNA of the CDR3 is TGTGCCAGCAGTACAACAGGCGGGAGCCTGGGTGAGCAGTTCTTC. It specifies CASSTTGGSLGEQFF.